This TCR beta chain was sequenced for a study of human versus mouse CDR3 diversity and MHC coevolution. Study-wide context: Each sample yielded 0.6 x 10^7 to 1.6 x 10^7 valid reads.

Study-level points and caveats: About 1.6 million TCR beta clonotypes were estimated for humans, the largest repertoire. The lowest clonal inequality scores came from most of the three human donors. Roughly six MHC II alleles selected the human T cells.

This CDR3 region has 15 residues. Germline V gives CDR1 SGHAT, CDR2 FQNNGV. V dropped 0 bases and J dropped 7 bases, with 16 bases sitting between them. In regard to this clone: Its matching antigen is unknown.

TCRdb keeps only in-frame clones here, not all; method: immunoSEQ multiplex PCR. The table lists 60,000 to 95,000 clones, around 92% of them singletons, with more than 0.13% in the top ten. The sequenced material came from naive CD4+ T cells from blood. Subset denoted: CD45RO-negative CD62L-positive naive CD4 T cells. The V gene is TRBV11-2, the J gene TRBJ2-7; perhaps TRBD2 as D (6 bases). This receptor was identified in a person aged 30-69 years in good health. CDR3 nucleotide sequence: TGTGCCAGCAGCTTAGATGTACTAGCCTCCTGGGAGCAGTACTTC. Translated: CASSLDVLASWEQYF.